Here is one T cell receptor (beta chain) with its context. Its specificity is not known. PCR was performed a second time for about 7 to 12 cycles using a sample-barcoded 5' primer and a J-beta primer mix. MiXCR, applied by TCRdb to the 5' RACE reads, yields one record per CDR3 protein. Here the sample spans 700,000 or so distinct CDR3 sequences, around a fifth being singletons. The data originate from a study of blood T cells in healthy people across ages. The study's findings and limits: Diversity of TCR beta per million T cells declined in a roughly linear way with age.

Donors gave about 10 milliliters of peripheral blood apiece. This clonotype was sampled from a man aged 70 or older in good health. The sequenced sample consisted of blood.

In DNA form, the CDR3 reads TGTGCCAGCAGTTTAAGTAGCGCCTACTCCTACGAGCAGTACTTC. It encodes CASSLSSAYSYEQYF. The rearrangement uses TRBV28 and TRBJ2-7; possibly TRBD2 for D (5 bases). The CDR3 loop spans 15 amino acids. V was trimmed by 2 bases and J by 0 bases, leaving 11 bases between them. Germline assignment: CDR1 MDHEN and CDR2 SYDVKM.